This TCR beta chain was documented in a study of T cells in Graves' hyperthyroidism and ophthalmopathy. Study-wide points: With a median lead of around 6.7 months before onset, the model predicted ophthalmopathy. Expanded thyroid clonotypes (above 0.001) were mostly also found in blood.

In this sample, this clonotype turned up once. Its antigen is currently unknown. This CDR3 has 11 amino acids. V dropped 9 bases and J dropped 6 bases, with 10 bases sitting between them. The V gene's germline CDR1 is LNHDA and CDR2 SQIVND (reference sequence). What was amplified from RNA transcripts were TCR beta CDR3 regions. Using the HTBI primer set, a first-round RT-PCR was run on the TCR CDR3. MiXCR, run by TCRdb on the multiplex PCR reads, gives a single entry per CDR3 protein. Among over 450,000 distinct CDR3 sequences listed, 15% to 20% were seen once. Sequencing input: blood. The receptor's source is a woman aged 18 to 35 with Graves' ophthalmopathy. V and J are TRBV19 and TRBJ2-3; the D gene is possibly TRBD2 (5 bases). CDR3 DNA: TGTGCCAGCCTGGGCGGGGATACGCAGTATTTT. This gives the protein CASLGGDTQYF. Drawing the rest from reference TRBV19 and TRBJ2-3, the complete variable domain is DGGITQSPKYLFRKEGQNVTLSCEQNLNHDAMYWYRQDPGQGLRLIYYSQIVNDFQKGDIAEGYSVSREKKESFPLTVTSAQKNPTAFYLCASLGGDTQYFGPGTRLTVL.